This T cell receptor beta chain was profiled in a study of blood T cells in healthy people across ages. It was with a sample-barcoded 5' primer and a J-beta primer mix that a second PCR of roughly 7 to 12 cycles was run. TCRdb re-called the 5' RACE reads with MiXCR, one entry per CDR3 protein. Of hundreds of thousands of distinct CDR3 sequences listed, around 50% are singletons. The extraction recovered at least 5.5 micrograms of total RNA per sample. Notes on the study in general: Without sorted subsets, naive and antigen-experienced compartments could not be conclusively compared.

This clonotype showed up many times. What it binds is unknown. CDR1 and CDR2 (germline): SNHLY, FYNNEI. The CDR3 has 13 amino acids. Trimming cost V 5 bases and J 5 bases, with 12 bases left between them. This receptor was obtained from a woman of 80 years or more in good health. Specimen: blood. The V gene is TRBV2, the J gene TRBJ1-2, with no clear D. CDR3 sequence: CASSRAETYGYTF. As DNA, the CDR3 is TGTGCCAGCAGTAGGGCAGAGACTTATGGCTACACCTTC.